This is a list of T cell receptor beta chains from one sample in a study of blood T cell repertoires in COVID-19. Here immunoSEQ multiplex PCR was the method, and the copy in TCRdb shows in-frame clones only, minus some. Altogether about 200,000 clones are present, 89% being singletons, with the ten largest covering around 2.3%. Material: PBMCs or T cells enriched from blood (not recorded which). The source is a woman in her thirties or forties with acute COVID-19. The CDR3 runs from the conserved cysteine through the conserved F or W. A D gene is named only where the DNA matches it firmly. For some rows the clone size is stated as once, few or many, or as a class when expanded; others skip it.

TRBV19	-	-	TRBJ2-7	CASSIGVGEVYEQYF	TGTGCCAGTAGTATAGGAGTGGGTGAGGTCTACGAGCAGTACTTC
TRBV28	-	few	TRBJ2-4	CASSPPSPKNIQYF	TGTGCCAGCAGCCCCCCGAGCCCCAAAAACATTCAGTACTTC
TRBV12-5	-	few	TRBJ1-1	CASGPGTGNTEAFF	TGTGCTAGTGGTCCGGGCACAGGGAACACTGAAGCTTTCTTT
TRBV5-1	TRBD1	-	TRBJ2-6	CASSLARGRGANVLTF	TGCGCCAGCAGCTTAGCCAGGGGGCGTGGGGCCAACGTCCTGACTTTC
TRBV12-5	-	-	TRBJ1-2	CASGPRRVDYGYTF	TGTGCTAGTGGACCCCGCCGGGTGGACTATGGCTACACCTTC
TRBV12-5	-	-	TRBJ2-1	CASGKRRGQFF	TGTGCTAGTGGTAAGCGCCGGGGGCAGTTCTTC
TRBV19	TRBD2	-	TRBJ2-1	CASSTRGSGNEQFF	TGTGCCAGTAGTACCCGCGGGAGCGGGAATGAGCAGTTCTTC
TRBV19	TRBD2	-	TRBJ2-7	CASSASGGYEQYF	TGTGCCAGTTCTGCTAGCGGGGGATACGAGCAGTACTTC
TRBV4-3	-	-	TRBJ1-4	CASSQDPSSGFGNEKLFF	TGCGCCAGCAGCCAAGATCCCTCATCGGGTTTCGGGAATGAAAAACTGTTTTTT
TRBV2	-	-	TRBJ2-2	CASSSQGNWNTGELFF	TGTGCCAGCAGCTCTCAGGGAAACTGGAACACCGGGGAGCTGTTTTTT
TRBV28	TRBD1	-	TRBJ1-4	CASSSPTGGNEKLFF	TGTGCCAGCAGTTCGCCGACAGGGGGCAATGAAAAACTGTTTTTT
TRBV9	-	-	TRBJ2-5	CASSAHGGQETQYF	TGTGCCAGCAGCGCTCACGGGGGACAAGAGACCCAGTACTTC
TRBV19	-	-	TRBJ2-7	CASSLYGGHYEQYF	TGTGCCAGTAGTCTCTACGGGGGGCACTACGAGCAGTACTTC
TRBV6-5	-	-	TRBJ2-3	CASTLGANTDTQYF	TGTGCCAGCACCCTGGGGGCCAACACAGATACGCAGTATTTT
TRBV6-6	-	-	TRBJ1-5	CASSSSVRAGQPQHF	TGTGCCAGCAGTAGTAGTGTGAGGGCCGGTCAGCCCCAGCATTTT
TRBV27	TRBD1	-	TRBJ2-7	CASSPDRLTYEQYF	TGTGCCAGCAGTCCGGACAGGCTCACCTACGAGCAGTACTTC
TRBV24-1	-	-	TRBJ2-2	CATSDFGDTIGTGELFF	TGTGCCACCAGTGATTTCGGGGACACAATTGGGACCGGGGAGCTGTTTTTT
TRBV25-1	TRBD2	-	TRBJ2-3	CASTQSGTSAPDTQYF	TGTGCCAGCACCCAATCGGGGACTAGCGCACCAGATACGCAGTATTTT
TRBV2	TRBD2	-	TRBJ2-5	CATSHRASGVQETQYF	TGTGCCACCTCTCATAGGGCCAGCGGGGTCCAAGAGACCCAGTACTTC
TRBV19	TRBD1	-	TRBJ2-1	CASSILGTGNTNEQFF	TGTGCCAGTAGTATACTGGGGACAGGGAATACCAATGAGCAGTTCTTC
TRBV12-3/TRBV12-4	-	-	TRBJ1-4	CASSLNGGKLFF	TGTGCCAGCAGCCTCAATGGCGGAAAACTGTTTTTT
TRBV6-6	TRBD1	-	TRBJ1-1	CASRYETGITEAFF	TGTGCCAGCAGGTACGAGACAGGGATCACTGAAGCTTTCTTT
TRBV27	TRBD2	-	TRBJ2-2	CASSFYGTSHGELFF	TGTGCCAGCAGTTTTTATGGGACTAGCCACGGGGAGCTGTTTTTT
TRBV6-6	-	few	TRBJ1-6	CASSYDGGAPLHF	TGTGCCAGCAGTTACGACGGGGGAGCACCCCTCCACTTT
TRBV13	-	-	TRBJ1-1	CASSLYGPGGNTEAFF	TGTGCCAGCAGCTTATATGGCCCGGGAGGGAACACTGAAGCTTTCTTT
TRBV7-9	TRBD1	-	TRBJ1-1	CASSLSGQGAEAFF	TGTGCCAGCAGCTTATCCGGTCAGGGGGCTGAAGCTTTCTTT
TRBV3-1/TRBV3-2	-	-	TRBJ2-7	CASSAKEESRQYF	TGTGCCAGCAGCGCAAAGGAGGAGAGCAGGCAGTACTTC
TRBV6-5	TRBD1	-	TRBJ2-7	CASSYSVPGQGYEQYF	TGTGCCAGCAGTTACTCGGTACCGGGACAGGGGTACGAGCAGTACTTC
TRBV3-1/TRBV3-2	-	-	TRBJ1-2	CASSQGGSGRGGEYGYTF	TGTGCCAGCAGCCAAGGAGGGAGCGGCAGGGGCGGAGAGTATGGCTACACCTTC
TRBV28	TRBD2	-	TRBJ2-1	CASSSPGLGLNEQFF	TGTGCCAGCAGTTCCCCGGGACTAGGCCTGAATGAGCAGTTCTTC
TRBV5-1	-	-	TRBJ1-2	CASNPGELGSSYGYTF	TGCGCCAGCAACCCAGGGGAACTTGGATCTAGTTATGGCTACACCTTC
TRBV19	TRBD2	-	TRBJ2-1	CASTEIAGAAYNEQFF	TGTGCCAGTACCGAAATAGCGGGTGCTGCCTACAATGAGCAGTTCTTC
TRBV11-1	-	-	TRBJ2-7	CASSSGPGEGYEQYF	TGTGCCAGCAGCTCAGGGCCGGGAGAAGGCTACGAGCAGTACTTC
TRBV9	TRBD2	-	TRBJ2-3	CASSVEGTSPHTQYF	TGTGCCAGCAGCGTAGAAGGGACTAGCCCTCATACGCAGTATTTT
TRBV18	-	-	TRBJ1-6	CASSHSTHSPLHF	TGTGCCAGCTCTCACTCAACCCATTCACCCCTCCACTTT
TRBV7-9	TRBD1	-	TRBJ2-7	CASSPGGSYEQYF	TGTGCCAGCAGCCCAGGGGGATCCTACGAGCAGTACTTC
TRBV6-2/TRBV6-3	-	many	TRBJ2-1	CASSPPGSYNEQFF	TGTGCCAGCAGTCCCCCAGGTAGCTACAATGAGCAGTTCTTC
TRBV9	TRBD1	-	TRBJ1-2	CASTNTGGNYGYTF	TGTGCCAGCACCAATACAGGGGGCAACTATGGCTACACCTTC
TRBV10-3	-	-	TRBJ1-6	CAISATGDSPLHF	TGTGCCATCAGCGCCACAGGAGATTCACCCCTCCACTTT
TRBV11-3	-	-	TRBJ2-2	CASSLDGGGELFF	TGTGCCAGCAGCTTAGACGGTGGTGGGGAGCTGTTTTTT
TRBV7-3	-	-	TRBJ2-2	CASSLDRNTGELFF	TGTGCCAGCAGCTTAGACAGGAACACCGGGGAGCTGTTTTTT
TRBV5-6	TRBD2	-	TRBJ2-3	CASSLLREAGDTQYF	TGTGCCAGCAGCTTGTTGCGGGAGGCCGGGGATACGCAGTATTTT
TRBV19	-	-	TRBJ2-1	CASSILVGSNEQFF	TGTGCCAGTAGTATTCTAGTCGGGTCCAATGAGCAGTTCTTC
TRBV28	-	-	TRBJ1-1	CASNFGGVNTEAFF	TGTGCCAGCAACTTCGGGGGGGTGAACACTGAAGCTTTCTTT
TRBV6-2/TRBV6-3	TRBD2	-	TRBJ2-3	CASSYLGTRGGTDTQYF	TGTGCCAGCAGTTATTTAGGCACGCGGGGGGGCACAGATACGCAGTATTTT
TRBV30	TRBD2	-	TRBJ2-1	CAWMGGRSNEQFF	TGTGCCTGGATGGGCGGGAGGTCCAATGAGCAGTTCTTC
TRBV11-3	TRBD2	-	TRBJ2-3	CASSSGLAESTDTQYF	TGTGCCAGCAGCTCGGGACTAGCGGAGTCCACAGATACGCAGTATTTT
TRBV28	-	-	TRBJ1-6	CASSLRVVSPLHF	TGTGCCAGCAGTTTACGTGTCGTCTCACCCCTCCACTTT
TRBV9	TRBD2	-	TRBJ2-1	CASSKGTSGGANEQFF	TGTGCCAGCAGCAAAGGCACTAGCGGGGGGGCTAATGAGCAGTTCTTC
TRBV6-1	-	-	TRBJ1-6	CASSEALRVGDSPLHF	TGTGCCAGCAGTGAAGCGCTCAGGGTAGGGGATTCACCCCTCCACTTT